This T cell receptor beta chain comes out of a study of blood T cell repertoires in COVID-19. Study details: Sample material is recorded as cDNA or gDNA derived from T cells, B-cell-depleted T cells, or PBMCs.

The ends lost 2 bases at V and 12 bases at J; junction bases unmatched: 8. This CDR3 contains 14 residues. The germline gives CDR1 SGHAT, CDR2 FQNNGV. This clone was detected many times. The repertoire was sequenced with immunoSEQ multiplex PCR; TCRdb's copy has only in-frame clones and lacks some. The sample lists approximately 110,000 clones, 81% occurring once. The origin of this receptor is an elderly man with acute or convalescent COVID-19. The gene calls are TRBV11-2 and TRBJ2-1; 9 positions match TRBD2. Material for sequencing was peripheral blood. CDR3 loop: CASSLWVSGRVQFF. CDR3 nucleotide sequence: TGTGCCAGCAGCTTATGGGTTAGCGGGAGAGTGCAGTTCTTC.